This T cell receptor beta chain came from a study of shared clonotypes between healthy human individuals. Libraries were prepared by immunoSEQ multiplex PCR; TCRdb keeps only in-frame clonotypes and omits some of them. The sample lists 550,000 to 700,000 clones, roughly 72% seen once, with 1.5% to 2% in the top ten. Germline CDR1 reads SGHNT; CDR2 reads YENEEA. Trimming cost V 6 bases and J 3 bases; bases outside gene matches: 4. The CDR3 is 15 residues long. Concerning this clone: The target antigen is unknown.

Study-level points and caveats: Relative to clonotypes present in all four donors, those not shared had lower generation probabilities. Shared across several donors were about 4.6% of the naive CD4 clonotypes.

The receptor's source is a woman in her twenties or thirties in good health. The sequencing input was memory CD4+ T cells sorted from blood. Specified subset: CD45RA-negative fraction. The chain recombines TRBV11-3 with TRBJ2-5; 13 positions match TRBD2. CDR3 loop: CASSSGTSGKETQYF. CDR3 nucleotide sequence: TGTGCCAGCAGTTCCGGGACTAGCGGGAAAGAGACCCAGTACTTC.